One T cell receptor beta chain is described in this entry. Its antigen remains unidentified. Trimming stripped 2 bases from V and 3 bases from J, with 13 bases between. In germline, CDR1 is SGHTA, CDR2 FQGTGA. The CDR3 is 15 amino acids. This entry is derived from a study of blood T cells in healthy people across ages. Whole-study results and caveats: Conclusively comparing naive with antigen-experienced cells was impossible with unsorted PBMCs. Estimates based on one million T cells were treated as lower bounds. In long-lived donors, naive CD4+ cell counts and diversity exceeded those of aged donors.

With a J-beta primer mix and a sample-barcoded 5' primer, a second PCR ran 7 to 11 cycles. TCRdb reanalysed the 5' RACE reads using MiXCR and keeps one entry per CDR3 protein. This sample carries fewer than 950,000 distinct CDR3 sequences, roughly 35% of them seen once, and the ten largest clones take approximately 12%. Isolation per sample recovered at least 6.5 million PBMCs. Sequences were obtained from blood. This sequence joins TRBV7-3 and TRBJ2-5; D remains unclear. The clonotype originates from a man aged 18 to 29 in good health. The chain's CDR3 is CASSLGSTTEETQYF. DNA for the CDR3: TGTGCCAGCAGCTTAGGGTCCACGACTGAAGAGACCCAGTACTTC.